This T cell receptor (beta chain) stems from a study of T cell changes during pregnancy in multiple sclerosis. The ends were cut back, 2 bases at V and 5 bases at J, with 13 bases in the middle. This CDR3 contains 15 residues. Per germline, CDR1 SEHNR and CDR2 FQNEAQ (reference sequence). The assay was immunoSEQ multiplex PCR, and TCRdb's table has in-frame clones only and misses some. The table includes 70,000 to 95,000 clones, 75% to 90% detected once. The sequences come from peripheral blood, collected before pregnancy. The TCR sequence derives from a female donor with multiple sclerosis, enrolled in a pregnancy study. The chain joins TRBV7-9 to TRBJ1-3; D possibly corresponds to TRBD1 (5 bases). The CDR3 sequence: CASSLPQGWRNTIYF. In DNA form, the CDR3 reads TGTGCCAGCAGCTTACCCCAGGGTTGGAGAAACACCATATATTTT.